This TCR beta chain was observed in a study of T cells in Graves' hyperthyroidism and ophthalmopathy. TCR beta CDR3 region amplification was performed from RNA transcripts. With the HTBI primer set, the TCR CDR3 went through a first round of RT-PCR. TCRdb called the multiplex PCR reads again in MiXCR, with one record for every CDR3 protein. The sample shows about 580,000 distinct CDR3 sequences, about 43% of them seen only once. V lost 4 bases, J lost 0 bases, and 10 bases lay in between. CDR3 size: 14 residues. CDR1 SNHLY and CDR2 FYNNEI come from the germline V gene. Only one count was recorded for this clonotype.

Material for sequencing was peripheral blood or thyroid tissue (not recorded which). The clonotype originates from a woman between 18 and 29 years old with Graves' hyperthyroidism. The chain uses TRBV2 and TRBJ2-7; unclear D gene. DNA for the CDR3: TGTGCCAGCAGTGTCCTAGGCAGCTCCTACGAGCAGTACTTC. Residues: CASSVLGSSYEQYF. The full variable domain, in which reference TRBV2 and TRBJ2-7 provide the parts outside the CDR3, is EPEVTQTPSHQVTQMGQEVILRCVPISNHLYFYWYRQILGQKVEFLVSFYNNEISEKSEIFDDQFSVERPDGSNFTLKIRSTKLEDSAMYFCASSVLGSSYEQYFGPGTRLTVT.